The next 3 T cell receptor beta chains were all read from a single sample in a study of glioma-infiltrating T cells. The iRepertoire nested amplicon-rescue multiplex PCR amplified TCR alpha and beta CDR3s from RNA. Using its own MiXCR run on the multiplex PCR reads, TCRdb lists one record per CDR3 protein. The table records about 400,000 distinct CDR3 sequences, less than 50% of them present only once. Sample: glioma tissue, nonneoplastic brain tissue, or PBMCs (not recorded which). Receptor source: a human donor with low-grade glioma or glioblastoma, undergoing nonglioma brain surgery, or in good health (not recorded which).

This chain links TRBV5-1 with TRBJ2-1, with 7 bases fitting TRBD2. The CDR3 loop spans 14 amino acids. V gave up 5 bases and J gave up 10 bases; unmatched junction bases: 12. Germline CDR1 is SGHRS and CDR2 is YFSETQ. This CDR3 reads CASSSGTTPREQFF. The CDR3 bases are TGCGCCAGCAGTTCCGGGACTACCCCTCGGGAGCAGTTCTTC.

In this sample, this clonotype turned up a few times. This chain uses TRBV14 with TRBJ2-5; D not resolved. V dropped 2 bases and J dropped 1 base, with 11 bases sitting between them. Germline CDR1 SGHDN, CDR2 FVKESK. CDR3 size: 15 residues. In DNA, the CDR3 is TGTGCCAGCAGCCAAAACTGGTTCCCCCAAGAGACCCAGTACTTC. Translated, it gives CASSQNWFPQETQYF.

DNA of the CDR3: TGTGCCAGCAGTTTCCAGATGAACACCGGGGAGCTGTTTTTT. Translation: CASSFQMNTGELFF. V usage is TRBV6-2 or TRBV6-3 and J usage is TRBJ2-2; D unclear. Germline CDR1 MNHEY, CDR2 SVGEGT. Between the trimmed V and J ends, which lost 4 bases and 1 base, there was a span of 7 bases. This CDR3 has 14 amino acids.